A selection of T cell receptor beta chains follows, all from one sample in a study of molecular identifiers for immune sequencing clone quantification. TCRdb passed the PCR reads through MiXCR, listing each CDR3 protein once. The data hold around 460,000 distinct CDR3 sequences, with roughly 26% observed a single time. Source material: naive CD8+ T cells from blood, with Jurkat cell RNA spiked in. These receptors were obtained from a human donor in good health. Some libraries in this study had Jurkat cell RNA spiked in. Each CDR3 is given with its conserved first and last residue. D genes are given only for firm matches. Rows give clone size only sometimes, using once, few, many, or a class for an expanded clone.

clone_size j_call d_call v_call cdr3_nt cdr3_aa
few TRBJ2-7 TRBD2 TRBV27 TGTGCCAGCAGTCGTACAACCGGGACTAGCTCCTACGAGCAGTACTTC CASSRTTGTSSYEQYF
few TRBJ2-7 - TRBV7-9 TGTGCCAGCAGCGCAGGCCCCTGGGCCTACGAGCAGTACTTC CASSAGPWAYEQYF
- TRBJ1-1 - TRBV19 TGTGCCAGTAGTATTGAGGGGAGGACTGAAGCTTTCTTT CASSIEGRTEAFF
many TRBJ1-5 - TRBV21-1 TGTGCCGGGCAGGGGAAAGGCAATCAGCCCCAGCATTTT CAGQGKGNQPQHF
- TRBJ2-7 - TRBV7-9 TGTGCCAGCAGGCCAGGGGTAGCCGAGCAGTACTTC CASRPGVAEQYF
- TRBJ1-1 - TRBV7-2 TGTGCCAGCACCATCGTGGTTAGCAGGCTTGATCTTTTTACTGAAGCTTTCTTT CASTIVVSRLDLFTEAFF
- TRBJ2-2 - TRBV27 TGTGCCAGCAGTCTGCCTCTGACCGGGGAGCTGGTTTTT CASSLPLTGELVF
few TRBJ2-2 - TRBV6-2/TRBV6-3 TGTGCCAGCAGCCCTCCGGACTGGGGCTCCACCGGGGAGCTGTTTTTT CASSPPDWGSTGELFF
- TRBJ1-1 TRBD1 TRBV29-1 TGCAGCGTTGAAGATTCTAGGGGGCCGGCTGAAGCTTTCTTT CSVEDSRGPAEAFF
once TRBJ1-1 - TRBV20-1 TGCAGTGCTTCGGCCGAAGGGGGGGGAAGCGGTGCTTTCTTT CSASAEGGGSGAFF
few TRBJ2-1 TRBD2 TRBV20-1 TGCAGTGCCCGATGGTGGCTAGCGGACTACAATGAGCAGTTCTTC CSARWWLADYNEQFF
- TRBJ2-1 TRBD1 TRBV19 TGTGCCAGTAGTATTGGGTCAGGGACAGGGGTCCATGAGCGGTTCTTC CASSIGSGTGVHERFF
- TRBJ2-1 TRBD1 TRBV12-3/TRBV12-4 TGTGCCAGCGGTTTCGGACAGGGGGCTGGGTATGAGCAGTTCTTC CASGFGQGAGYEQFF
few TRBJ1-5 - TRBV27 TGTGCCAGCAGCCCAACCCCAGGGCGCCCCCAGCATTTT CASSPTPGRPQHF
few TRBJ1-5 - TRBV19 TGTGCCAGTAGTACCGAGGATAGCAATCAGCCCCAGCATTTT CASSTEDSNQPQHF
few TRBJ2-2 - TRBV12-3/TRBV12-4 TGTGCCAGCTGTCCCGGGATGGTCAGCACCGGGGAGCTGTTTTTT CASCPGMVSTGELFF
few TRBJ2-1 - TRBV11-2 TGTGCCAGCAGCTTATTCGGGCTGGTGGTGGTTCGAGGGGATGGCAATGAGCAGTTCTTC CASSLFGLVVVRGDGNEQFF
few TRBJ2-7 TRBD1 TRBV12-5 TGTGCTAGTGGTTATGGGACAGGGTACTACGAGCAGTACTTC CASGYGTGYYEQYF
many TRBJ1-1 TRBD1 TRBV7-9 TGTGCCAGCAGCTCCCAGGAATCTACAGGGGTAAATGAAGCTTTCTTT CASSSQESTGVNEAFF
few TRBJ2-7 - TRBV20-1 TGCAGTGCTAATACCGGGACCTACGAGCAGTACTTC CSANTGTYEQYF
- TRBJ2-3 - TRBV11-2 TGTGCCAGCAGCCTAACGCCAAGGGGGGCAGATACGCAGTATTTT CASSLTPRGADTQYF
- TRBJ2-3 - TRBV20-1 TGCAGTGCTAGAGTACATCTAGCGCTAGGGCGCACAGATACGCAGTATTTT CSARVHLALGRTDTQYF
many TRBJ2-7 - TRBV25-1 TGTGCCAGCAGTGAAGTCGGGGATACCTACGAGCAGTACTTC CASSEVGDTYEQYF
many TRBJ1-5 - TRBV5-1 TGCGCCAGCAGCTTGGGAGACGGCAATCAGCCCCAGCATTTT CASSLGDGNQPQHF
- TRBJ2-7 TRBD1 TRBV20-1 TGCAGTGCTATCACCCGGGACAGGACCTACGAGCAGTACTTC CSAITRDRTYEQYF